This passage covers 13 T cell receptor beta chains from one sample sequenced in a study of T cells of healthy individuals. TCRdb itself ran the 5' RACE reads through MiXCR, one entry per CDR3 protein. There are tens of thousands of distinct CDR3 sequences in the sample; 16% occur only once, and approximately 4.8% lies in the top ten. These TCRs come from a human donor in good health.

In the case of this clonotype: One base away lies a much larger clone, so this may be a sequencing read error. The rearrangement joins TRBV18 to TRBJ2-1; D is perhaps TRBD1 (6 bases). Germline values: CDR1 KGHSH, CDR2 LQKENI. Trimming left V 6 bases short and J 3 bases short, with 15 bases between. The CDR3 loop spans 15 amino acids. CDR3 region: CASSQGQRYYNEQFF. The DNA for the CDR3 is TGTGCCAGCTCCCAGGGACAACGATACTACAATGAGCAGTTCTTC.

About this clonotype itself: Being one base from a much bigger clone, this may be a read error. The rearrangement joins TRBV12-3 or TRBV12-4 to TRBJ2-1, with D possibly TRBD2 on 5 matching bases. The CDR3 sequence is 16 residues long. Trimming took off 4 bases at V and 8 bases at J, with 21 bases between the two ends. CDR3 nucleotides: TGTGCCAGCAGTTCAAAGCGGAGAGGGATTTACGATGAGCAGTTCTTC. This translates into CASSSKRRGIYDEQFF.

This clonotype appeared a few times. This chain links TRBV12-3 or TRBV12-4 with TRBJ1-3; D remains unclear. V was clipped by 2 bases and J by 0 bases, with 8 bases between them. This CDR3 has 15 amino acids. The CDR3, as DNA: TGTGCCAGCAGTTTAAACAGCCTCTCTGGAAACACCATATATTTT. This codes for CASSLNSLSGNTIYF.

This clonotype was seen repeatedly, ten times or more. V gene TRBV3-1 combines with J gene TRBJ2-1, with 9 bases matching TRBD2. Germline lookup yields CDR1 LGHDT and CDR2 YNNKEL (reference sequence). The CDR3 covers 15 residues. The V and J ends lost 1 base and 5 bases, in that order; junction bases with no gene match: 3. The CDR3 bases are TGTGCCAGCAGCCAAGTGTTAGCGGGGGACAATGAGCAGTTCTTC. Translated, it gives CASSQVLAGDNEQFF.

The chain couples TRBV6-2 or TRBV6-3 to TRBJ2-1, with D perhaps given as TRBD1 or TRBD2 (6 bases each). The V and J ends lost 1 base and 5 bases respectively, with 15 bases between them. The germline V gene encodes CDR1 MNHEY and CDR2 SVGEGT. The CDR3 spans 16 residues. The CDR3 loop is CASSYWGARTNNEQFF. CDR3 coding DNA: TGTGCCAGCAGTTACTGGGGGGCAAGGACTAACAATGAGCAGTTCTTC.

This clonotype was seen more than once but under ten times. This rearrangement joins TRBV19 to TRBJ1-1; D call uncertain. The V and J ends lost 3 bases and 8 bases respectively, with 13 bases between them. This CDR3 region has 13 residues. Per germline, CDR1 LNHDA and CDR2 SQIVND (reference sequence). The CDR3: CASSISVRTEAFF. The DNA for the CDR3 is TGTGCCAGTAGTATTTCGGTACGTACGGAAGCTTTCTTT.

The chain employs TRBV7-9 and TRBJ1-5, with a tentative D call TRBD1 (6 bases). From germline, CDR1 is SEHNR and CDR2 FQNEAQ (reference sequence). The CDR3 is 13 residues long. The V end was cut by 2 bases, the J end by 6 bases, with 8 bases between. The CDR3: CASSLQGTQPQHF. CDR3 in DNA: TGTGCCAGCAGCTTACAGGGGACTCAGCCCCAGCATTTT. Complete variable domain (other parts from reference TRBV7-9 and TRBJ1-5): DTGVSQNPRHKITKRGQNVTFRCDPISEHNRLYWYRQTLGQGPEFLTYFQNEAQLEKSRLLSDRFSAERPKGSFSTLEIQRTEQGDSAMYLCASSLQGTQPQHFGDGTRLSIL.

The genes are TRBV11-3 and TRBJ2-1; the D gene is possibly TRBD1 (6 bases). In germline, CDR1 is SGHNT, CDR2 YENEEA. Trimming stripped 4 bases from V and 4 bases from J, with 20 bases between. The CDR3 runs to 17 residues. The CDR3 spells CASSSGAATGLYNEQFF. CDR3 nucleotides: TGTGCCAGCAGCTCAGGGGCAGCGACGGGGTTGTACAATGAGCAGTTCTTC.

This clonotype was seen a handful of times. The J gene is TRBJ2-7, the V gene TRBV20-1, with D possibly TRBD2 on 5 matching bases. The CDR3 is made up of 11 amino acids. From germline, CDR1 is DFQATT and CDR2 SNEGSKA (reference sequence). The ends were cut back, 6 bases at V and 5 bases at J, with 11 bases in the middle. CDR3 sequence (DNA): TGCAGTGCCCAGAGGGCGGACGAGCAGTACTTC. It yields the protein CSAQRADEQYF.

This clonotype was seen a handful of times. The rearrangement joins TRBV28 to TRBJ2-3; 8 nucleotides agree with TRBD2. J lost 2 bases, V lost 3 bases, and 13 bases had no gene match. Germline CDR1 is MDHEN and CDR2 is SYDVKM. The CDR3 spans 18 residues. CDR3 DNA: TGTGCCAGCAGTTTTCCCGGGGGGGGAGCATTAAACACAGATACGCAGTATTTT. Protein sequence: CASSFPGGGALNTDTQYF.

This clonotype has just a few counts. V and J are TRBV7-9 and TRBJ1-1; possible D gene TRBD1, 5 bases. Trimming took off 3 bases at V and 5 bases at J, with 13 bases between the two ends. This CDR3 contains 14 residues. Germline CDR1 is SEHNR and CDR2 is FQNEAQ (reference sequence). This chain's CDR3 is CASSFATGGTEAFF. As DNA, the CDR3 is TGTGCCAGCAGCTTCGCGACGGGGGGGACTGAAGCTTTCTTT.

This clonotype was seen many times. The rearrangement uses TRBV2 and TRBJ1-1, with D possibly being TRBD1 (5 bases). The CDR3 is 13 amino acids. Germline V lookup: CDR1 SNHLY, CDR2 FYNNEI. The V end lost 7 bases, the J end lost 1 base, and 10 bases lay between the germline ends. The CDR3 loop is CASTRGENTEAFF. The DNA for the CDR3 is TGTGCCAGCACCCGGGGGGAGAACACTGAAGCTTTCTTT.

The chain has TRBV6-5 and TRBJ2-7; maybe TRBD1 (6 bases). Germline CDR1 reads MNHEY; CDR2 reads SVGAGI. Deletions cut 4 bases from V and 5 bases from J, with 15 bases between. CDR3 length equals 14 residues. CDR3 DNA: TGTGCCAGCAGTTCCTTAACAGGGACCCACGAGCAGTACTTC. Protein: CASSSLTGTHEQYF.